The 9 T cell receptor beta chains reported below all come from one sample, sequenced in a study of T cell repertoires in cytomegalovirus infection. MiXCR, run by TCRdb on the reads, gives a single entry per CDR3 protein. This sample carries more than 200,000 distinct CDR3 sequences, approximately 9.2% of them seen once, and the ten largest clones take about 16%. The specimen was PBMCs. The receptors here all came from a human donor in good health (CMV status not recorded). Some clones in this sample may be carry-over from other donors' samples.

This clonotype has a count of ten or more. The chain links TRBV2 to TRBJ2-5; 11 bases fit TRBD2. V dropped 5 bases and J dropped 4; count of bases not matched to a gene: 9. Germline CDR1 SNHLY, CDR2 FYNNEI. The CDR3 sequence is 16 residues long. CDR3 bases: TGTGCCAGCAGTAAAATAGCGGGAGGGCCTGGAGAGACCCAGTACTTC. Translation gives CASSKIAGGPGETQYF.

This clonotype was seen repeatedly, ten times or more. The chain is built from TRBV7-8 and TRBJ2-3; no reliable D call. Germline V gives CDR1 SGHVS, CDR2 FQNEAQ. The CDR3 contains 14 residues. V was pared by 6 bases and J by 1 base, with 11 bases between. CDR3 in amino acids: CASRPSGRTDTQYF. The CDR3 DNA sequence: TGTGCCAGCAGACCGTCCGGGCGCACAGATACGCAGTATTTT.

This clonotype was observed many times. The CDR3 DNA follows: TGTGCCAGCAGCCCCTTCCCATCTGGGGCCAACGTCCTGACTTTC. Amino acids: CASSPFPSGANVLTF. The V and J genes are TRBV7-2 and TRBJ2-6; D is ambiguous. The V and J ends lost 5 bases and 1 base respectively, with 9 bases between them. CDR3 length: 15 residues. CDR1 is SGHTA and CDR2 is FQGNSA in the germline V gene. Using reference TRBV7-2 and TRBJ2-6 for the parts outside the CDR3, the full variable domain is GAGVSQSPSNKVTEKGKDVELRCDPISGHTALYWYRQSLGQGLEFLIYFQGNSAPDKSGLPSDRFSAERTGGSVSTLTIQRTQQEDSAVYLCASSPFPSGANVLTFGAGSRLTVL.

This clonotype has at least ten counts. This chain links TRBV7-9 with TRBJ2-7; D is unclear. The CDR3 has 14 amino acids. The V gene's germline CDR1 is SEHNR and CDR2 FQNEAQ (reference sequence). Trimming removed 1 base at V and 3 bases at J, with 10 bases between. CDR3 region: CASSLDPSNYEQYF. DNA of the CDR3: TGTGCCAGCAGCTTAGATCCTAGTAACTACGAGCAGTACTTC.

The sample holds many counts of this clonotype. The chain is built from TRBV7-8 and TRBJ1-5; TRBD1 agrees at 10 bases. The CDR3 contains 14 residues. Germline loops: CDR1 SGHVS, CDR2 FQNEAQ. V was clipped by 3 bases and J by 6 bases; unmatched bases: 2. The CDR3 coding sequence is TGTGCCAGCAGCTTCGGGACAGGGGTTCAGCCCCAGCATTTT. The encoded protein is CASSFGTGVQPQHF.

This clonotype has at least ten counts. The chain carries TRBV15 and TRBJ2-7; a possible D gene is TRBD1 (6 bases). Germline V gene data show CDR1 as LNHNV and CDR2 as YYDKDF (reference sequence). CDR3 length: 16 residues. Trimming stripped 0 bases from V and 4 bases from J, with 16 bases between. CDR3 region: CATSRDKGQGKYEQYF. The CDR3, as DNA: TGTGCCACCAGCAGAGATAAGGGGCAGGGGAAGTACGAGCAGTACTTC.

The chain combines TRBV12-3 or TRBV12-4 with TRBJ2-1; 11 nucleotides line up with TRBD2. V shed 11 bases, J shed 4 bases, and the junction held 4 bases outside the gene matches. The CDR3 runs 13 residues. Here the CDR3 DNA reads TGTGCCGGGGGACTAGCGGCATACAATGAGCAGTTCTTC. This sequence encodes CAGGLAAYNEQFF.

This clonotype came up many times. The chain carries TRBV7-2 and TRBJ2-7; no reliable D call. Per germline, CDR1 SGHTA and CDR2 FQGNSA. The CDR3 is 11 amino acids. V was trimmed by 5 bases and J by 4 bases, leaving 6 bases between them. The CDR3 nucleotides read TGTGCCAGCAGCGAATGGTACGAGCAGTACTTC. This sequence encodes CASSEWYEQYF.

This clonotype was recorded many times. The chain joins TRBV5-5 to TRBJ1-1, with D perhaps matching TRBD1 (5 bases). Between the trimmed V and J ends, which lost 0 bases and 4 bases, there was a span of 10 bases. Germline lookup yields CDR1 SGHKS and CDR2 YYEKEE (reference sequence). The CDR3 runs to 14 residues. As DNA, the CDR3 is TGTGCCAGCAGCTTGGTGCAGGGTGCCACTGAAGCTTTCTTT. Protein: CASSLVQGATEAFF.